This record covers a single T cell receptor beta chain. No antigen is known for it. PCR amplification relied on 60 Vbeta primers (plus 13 Jbeta primers). The table came from immunoSEQ multiplex PCR; TCRdb's copy has only in-frame clones and leaves some out. The repertoire holds about 140,000 clones, with roughly three quarters as singletons. The V and J ends lost 6 bases and 5 bases respectively, with 14 bases between them. Germline loops: CDR1 MNHEY, CDR2 SMNVEV (reference sequence). The CDR3 is made up of 14 amino acids. The record originates from a study of cytomegalovirus exposure and HLA in healthy donors. Broader study findings: A later look showed TCR association rates differing by HLA locus, highest for DRB1 and lowest for HLA-C. In an earlier analysis, productive rearrangement rates for most beta V segments clustered near 90% or 30%. It was reported in a later analysis that an Asian-associated ancestry cluster showed fewer N-insertions than the roughly 620-donor mean.

The receptor was isolated from a female donor in good health and CMV-seronegative. The genes are TRBV27 and TRBJ2-1; weak D call: TRBD1 (5 bases). The sequenced sample was PBMCs. CDR3 nucleotides: TGTGCCAGCAGGGACACACCCCCGGACAATGAGCAGTTCTTC. Translation gives CASRDTPPDNEQFF.